The 28 T cell receptor beta chains reported below all come from one sample, sequenced in a study of cytomegalovirus exposure and HLA in healthy donors. In the PCR, 60 Vbeta and 13 Jbeta primers were used. Assay: immunoSEQ multiplex PCR; the TCRdb copy retains only in-frame clones and omits some. The sample lists about 130,000 clones; roughly 69% were seen once. Specimen: PBMCs. Receptor source: a human donor in good health.

This chain joins TRBV5-6 and TRBJ2-3; D uncertain. There are 12 residues in the CDR3. Germline assignment: CDR1 SGHDT and CDR2 YYEEEE. Trimming stripped 0 bases from V and 5 bases from J, with 4 bases between. In DNA form, the CDR3 reads TGTGCCAGCAGCTTGGGAGAAGATACGCAGTATTTT. Translating gives CASSLGEDTQYF.

This clone was picked up a small number of times. V is TRBV11-2 and J is TRBJ1-2, with TRBD1 matching over 8 bases. With V trimmed by 3 bases and J by 4 bases, 7 bases remained unmatched. The germline V gene has CDR1 SGHAT and CDR2 FQNNGV. The CDR3 loop spans 15 amino acids. The DNA for the CDR3 is TGTGCCAGCAGCTTTGGGAGACAGGGGATCTATGGCTACACCTTC. It encodes CASSFGRQGIYGYTF.

The gene calls are TRBV5-8 and TRBJ2-3; D not resolved. The CDR3 runs 15 residues. CDR1 is SGHTS and CDR2 is YDEGEE in the germline V gene. Deletions cut 3 bases from V and 0 bases from J, with 11 bases between. CDR3 nucleotides: TGTGCCAGCAGCTATAGACTGCGTAGCACAGATACGCAGTATTTT. Translation gives CASSYRLRSTDTQYF.

The CDR3 loop reads CASSLALRGLRELFF. CDR3 DNA: TGCGCCAGCAGCTTGGCGCTCAGGGGGCTGAGGGAGCTGTTTTTT. The J gene is TRBJ2-2, the V gene TRBV5-1; 8 bases align to TRBD1. The CDR3 extends over 15 amino acids. V shed 0 bases, J shed 9 bases, and the junction held 7 bases outside the gene matches. Germline values: CDR1 SGHRS, CDR2 YFSETQ.

This chain links TRBV4-3 with TRBJ2-3, with 13 bases lining up with TRBD2. In germline, CDR1 is LGHNA, CDR2 YSLEER. With V trimmed by 5 bases and J by 7 bases, 15 bases remained unmatched. CDR3 length: 18 residues. CDR3 coding DNA: TGCGCCAGCAGCGCAAGGGGACTAGCGGGATCCCAGACTTATACGCAGTATTTT. Translating gives CASSARGLAGSQTYTQYF.

The chain has TRBV6-1 and TRBJ1-2; 7 bases agree with TRBD1. With V trimmed by 1 base and J by 5 bases, 1 base remained unmatched. From germline, CDR1 is MNHNS and CDR2 SASEGT. This CDR3 comprises 13 residues. In DNA, the CDR3 is TGTGCCAGCAGTGAAGAGGGGGCGTATGGCTACACCTTC. The encoded protein is CASSEEGAYGYTF.

This chain joins TRBV7-2 and TRBJ2-3; D perhaps matches TRBD1 (5 bases). This CDR3 has 16 amino acids. Trimming took 3 bases from V and 1 from J, leaving 14 bases between them. The germline V gene encodes CDR1 SGHTA and CDR2 FQGNSA. Here the CDR3 DNA reads TGTGCCAGCAGCTTTCGGACACCCCAGGGCACAGATACGCAGTATTTT. Protein sequence: CASSFRTPQGTDTQYF.

This clone has a single count. The V and J genes are TRBV6-7 and TRBJ2-7, with D maybe TRBD2 (5 bases). TRBV6-7 is known as an ORF, though its function is uncertain. The CDR3 runs 15 residues. V shed 0 bases and J shed 3 bases, with 12 bases lying between them. The CDR3 DNA follows: TGTGCCAGCAGTTACTCGAATGGAGGCTTCTACGAGCAGTACTTC. Its translation is CASSYSNGGFYEQYF.

The chain recombines TRBV2 with TRBJ2-1, with TRBD2 as a possible D gene (5 bases). Trimming removed 2 bases from V and 6 bases from J, with 17 bases in between. Looked up from germline, CDR1 is SNHLY and CDR2 is FYNNEI. The CDR3 has 16 amino acids. CDR3 region: CASSEFSVPLGNEQFF. The CDR3 bases are TGTGCCAGCAGTGAATTTAGCGTTCCCCTCGGCAATGAGCAGTTCTTC.

The chain joins TRBV5-1 to TRBJ2-1, with D perhaps TRBD2 (5 bases). The V and J ends lost 4 bases and 0 bases respectively, with 11 bases between them. CDR1 SGHRS and CDR2 YFSETQ come from the germline V gene. CDR3 length: 15 residues. The CDR3, as DNA: TGCGCCAGCAGCCCTCAGCGGAACTCCTACAATGAGCAGTTCTTC. Translating it yields CASSPQRNSYNEQFF.

The chain uses TRBV6-6 and TRBJ1-2; D may be TRBD1 (6 bases). Per the germline V gene, CDR1 is MNHNY and CDR2 is SVGAGI (reference sequence). Trimming removed 7 bases at V and 2 bases at J, with 20 bases between. There are 16 residues in the CDR3. The CDR3 is CASTRITGSVNYGYTF. The CDR3 DNA is TGTGCCAGCACTCGGATAACAGGGTCGGTAAACTATGGCTACACCTTC.

V gene TRBV18 combines with J gene TRBJ2-3; 12 bases align to TRBD2. V shed 3 bases and J 2 bases; nucleotides not matched to a gene: 3. CDR3 size: 16 residues. CDR1 KGHSH and CDR2 LQKENI come from the germline V gene. CDR3 in amino acids: CASSPLAGGITDTQYF. CDR3 in DNA: TGTGCCAGCTCACCGCTAGCGGGGGGGATCACAGATACGCAGTATTTT.

The chain joins TRBV2 to TRBJ2-1; D possibly corresponds to TRBD2 (5 bases). The V end was cut by 4 bases, the J end by 0 bases, with 28 bases between. Germline lookup yields CDR1 SNHLY and CDR2 FYNNEI. CDR3 length: 21 amino acids. The CDR3 nucleotides are TGTGCCAGCAGTGTTTACCCCAGTGCTAGCCAAAGCATCAACTCCTACAATGAGCAGTTCTTC. Protein sequence: CASSVYPSASQSINSYNEQFF.

This chain links TRBV18 with TRBJ2-6; 7 bases are a match to TRBD2. The germline V gene has CDR1 KGHSH and CDR2 LQKENI. CDR3 size: 15 residues. V lost 6 bases and J lost 0; bases outside the gene matches: 2. The CDR3 region has the DNA TGTGCCAGCTCGGGCGGGGGCTCTGGGGCCAACGTCCTGACTTTC. It yields the protein CASSGGGSGANVLTF.

This clone was recorded only once. The gene calls are TRBV7-2 and TRBJ1-2; D remains ambiguous. This CDR3 comprises 15 residues. Germline assignment: CDR1 SGHTA and CDR2 FQGNSA. V was shortened by 1 base and J by 4 bases, with 13 bases between the two germline ends. The CDR3 DNA sequence: TGTGCCAGCAGCTTAGGACACCTTCGAATCTATGGCTACACCTTC. Its translation is CASSLGHLRIYGYTF.

The gene calls are TRBV9 and TRBJ2-1, with 12 bases that match TRBD2. CDR3 length: 19 amino acids. CDR1 and CDR2 from the germline V gene are SGDLS and YYNGEE. V dropped 4 bases and J dropped 3; count of bases not matched to a gene: 14. The CDR3 here is CASSQTGTSGHQNYNEQFF. In nucleotides, the CDR3 is TGTGCCAGCAGCCAGACCGGGACTAGCGGGCACCAGAACTACAATGAGCAGTTCTTC.

CDR3 sequence: CASSYSQGQDGYTF. The CDR3 DNA reads TGTGCCAGCAGTTACTCCCAGGGGCAGGATGGCTACACCTTC. The J gene is TRBJ1-2, the V gene TRBV6-6; possibly TRBD1 for D (6 bases). V was trimmed by 0 bases and J by 6 bases, leaving 11 bases between them. CDR3 length: 14 residues. CDR1 and CDR2 (germline): MNHNY, SVGAGI (reference sequence).

V usage is TRBV5-6 and J usage is TRBJ2-7; 7 bases agree with TRBD1. The CDR3 is 14 residues long. Germline lookup yields CDR1 SGHDT and CDR2 YYEEEE. The ends lost 3 bases at V and 7 bases at J; junction bases unmatched: 10. The DNA for the CDR3 is TGTGCCAGCAGCTCCTGGACAGGCTTGGGGGAGCAGTACTTC. Its protein is CASSSWTGLGEQYF. The whole variable domain, filled in from reference TRBV5-6 and TRBJ2-7, reads DAGVTQSPTHLIKTRGQQVTLRCSPKSGHDTVSWYQQALGQGPQFIFQYYEEEERQRGNFPDRFSGHQFPNYSSELNVNALLLGDSALYLCASSSWTGLGEQYFGPGTRLTVT.

The V call is TRBV7-9, the J call TRBJ2-3, with D tentatively TRBD1 (5 bases). V was cut by 1 base and J by 3 bases, with 5 bases left in between. The CDR3 consists of 13 residues. The germline CDR1 and CDR2 sequences are SEHNR and FQNEAQ (reference sequence). CDR3 protein: CASSLGQTDTQYF. Here the CDR3 DNA reads TGTGCCAGCAGCTTAGGACAGACAGATACGCAGTATTTT. Full variable domain (missing parts from reference TRBV7-9 and TRBJ2-3): DTGVSQNPRHKITKRGQNVTFRCDPISEHNRLYWYRQTLGQGPEFLTYFQNEAQLEKSRLLSDRFSAERPKGSFSTLEIQRTEQGDSAMYLCASSLGQTDTQYFGPGTRLTVL.

The chain carries TRBV7-9 and TRBJ1-6; no reliable D call. CDR3 length: 13 amino acids. Per the germline V gene, CDR1 is SEHNR and CDR2 is FQNEAQ (reference sequence). Trimming removed 5 bases at V and 9 bases at J, with 11 bases between. This CDR3 is CASSPGLSSPLHF. The CDR3 nucleotides read TGTGCCAGCAGCCCAGGCTTGAGTTCACCCCTCCACTTT.

V usage is TRBV5-4 and J usage is TRBJ2-3, with 16 bases that match TRBD2. The CDR3 consists of 17 residues. Germline CDR1 and CDR2: SGHNT and YYREEE (reference sequence). V shed 4 bases and J 1 base; nucleotides not matched to a gene: 3. The CDR3 region is CASSAGLAGGGTDTQYF. The CDR3 DNA follows: TGTGCCAGCAGCGCGGGACTAGCGGGGGGGGGCACAGATACGCAGTATTTT. Variable domain in full (rest from reference TRBV5-4 and TRBJ2-3): ETGVTQSPTHLIKTRGQQVTLRCSSQSGHNTVSWYQQALGQGPQFIFQYYREEENGRGNFPPRFSGLQFPNYSSELNVNALELDDSALYLCASSAGLAGGGTDTQYFGPGTRLTVL.

The sample holds one count of this clone. The chain employs TRBV30 and TRBJ1-1; D perhaps matches TRBD1 (5 bases). This CDR3 is built from 12 residues. V was cut by 3 bases and J by 6 bases, with 11 bases left in between. Germline values: CDR1 GTSNPN, CDR2 SVGIG (reference sequence). Here the CDR3 DNA reads TGTGCCTGGAGCGGGACTAGGTCTGAAGCTTTCTTT. Translating gives CAWSGTRSEAFF.

The V call is TRBV6-6, the J call TRBJ2-7; no definite D call. V was cut by 2 bases and J by 6 bases, with 8 bases left in between. The CDR3 runs 12 residues. CDR1 is MNHNY, CDR2 SVGAGI, per germline (reference sequence). The CDR3 region has the DNA TGTGCCAGCAGTTACAGCACCTTCGAGCAGTACTTC. Translating it yields CASSYSTFEQYF.

This chain uses TRBV5-1 with TRBJ2-5; tentatively, D is TRBD2 (5 bases). Germline V gene sequence: CDR1 SGHRS, CDR2 YFSETQ. CDR3 length: 16 amino acids. V was shortened by 0 bases and J by 1 base, with 13 bases between the two germline ends. The CDR3 protein is CASSLVGRLGQETQYF. The CDR3 coding sequence is TGCGCCAGCAGCTTGGTTGGGAGACTTGGCCAAGAGACCCAGTACTTC.

The genes are TRBV7-2 and TRBJ1-5; D remains unclear. Trimming stripped 5 bases from V and 7 bases from J, with 18 bases between. CDR3 size: 15 residues. From germline, CDR1 is SGHTA and CDR2 FQGNSA. The CDR3 sequence is CASSTTPGIGQPQHF. The CDR3 DNA is TGTGCCAGCAGCACCACTCCGGGTATCGGCCAGCCCCAGCATTTT.

This clone was observed a few times. The chain carries TRBV15 and TRBJ1-6, with 7 positions matching TRBD1. Trimming took 1 base from V and 9 from J; bases not matched to a gene: 6. The CDR3 loop spans 15 amino acids. CDR1 and CDR2 (germline): LNHNV, YYDKDF (reference sequence). In nucleotides, the CDR3 is TGTGCCACCAGCAGAGTCGACAGGGTAGGTTCACCCCTCCACTTT. Its protein is CATSRVDRVGSPLHF.

This chain links TRBV25-1 with TRBJ1-2; tentatively, D is TRBD1 (5 bases). This CDR3 spans 13 amino acids. The ends were cut back, 3 bases at V and 7 bases at J, with 12 bases in the middle. CDR1 is MGHDK, CDR2 SYGVNS, per germline. In DNA, the CDR3 is TGTGCCAGCAGTGAGGGTCAGGGTTCTGGCTACACCTTC. Protein: CASSEGQGSGYTF.

V and J are TRBV6-6 and TRBJ2-7; tentatively, D is TRBD1 (5 bases). This CDR3 region has 16 residues. Trimming removed 5 bases at V and 6 bases at J, with 23 bases between. Germline V gives CDR1 MNHNY, CDR2 SVGAGI (reference sequence). For the CDR3, the DNA is TGTGCCAGCAGTCGACGACCCGGTAGGCAGGGAAGCGAGCAGTACTTC. Its translation: CASSRRPGRQGSEQYF.